A selection of T cell receptor beta chains follows, all from one sample in a study of beta chain features in type 1 diabetes. Produced via immunoSEQ multiplex PCR; TCRdb's table is partial and in-frame only. The table records some 280,000 clones, 14% of them present only once. The sample was naive CD4+ T cells from blood. Receptor source: a man aged 30 to 39 with type 1 diabetes. The CDR3 runs from the conserved cysteine through the conserved F or W. A D gene is named only where the DNA matches it firmly.

>TRBJ2-3|TRBV5-1|-
CASSLAARGTDTQYF
>TRBJ2-3|TRBV6-4|-
CASSEGGTDTQYF
>TRBJ1-1|TRBV19|-
CASKVNGQKWAFF
>TRBJ2-1|TRBV30|-
CAWSQRGYSYNEQFF
>TRBJ2-2|TRBV7-9|-
CASLTGGGTYLTGELFF
>TRBJ2-7|TRBV29-1|TRBD2
CSVHKTSGSYEQYF
>TRBJ2-3|TRBV28|-
CASSLPLSTATDTQYF
>TRBJ2-1|TRBV19|-
CASSHSRSSYNEQFF
>TRBJ1-2|TRBV7-9|TRBD1
CASSLGQGDYGYTF
>TRBJ2-1|TRBV4-2|-
CASSQVSRGPGEDNEQFF
>TRBJ1-1|TRBV19|-
CASTTRAGSNEAFF
>TRBJ1-2|TRBV7-9|TRBD1
CASSTGTGSNYGYTF
>TRBJ1-5|TRBV7-2|-
CASSRGRGGIKPQHF
>TRBJ2-1|TRBV6-5|TRBD2
CASRLAGQGEQFF
>TRBJ2-3|TRBV9|-
CASSVELAGRRDTQYF
>TRBJ2-7|TRBV5-4|TRBD2
CASSLGTSAISYEQYF
>TRBJ2-3|TRBV5-1|-
CASGSSNTQYF
>TRBJ2-7|TRBV6-5|TRBD2
CASSELAGVDEQYF
>TRBJ1-5|TRBV2|-
CASKRGGAGFNQPQHF
>TRBJ1-5|TRBV10-3|-
CAISEATISNQPQHF
>TRBJ2-6|TRBV29-1|-
CSVVGGSGANVLTF
>TRBJ2-1|TRBV18|TRBD2
CASSLGLAGYNEQFF
>TRBJ2-4|TRBV28|-
CASSPTGLLLAKNIQYF
>TRBJ2-3|TRBV7-9|TRBD1
CASSPGRTGATDTQYF
>TRBJ2-7|TRBV29-1|-
CSVQGKNPYEQYF
>TRBJ2-1|TRBV6-5|-
CASTTADSYNEQFF
>TRBJ1-1|TRBV29-1|-
CSVARQNLGEAFF
>TRBJ2-3|TRBV18|TRBD2
CASSPSLAGGTDTQYF
>TRBJ1-2|TRBV5-1|TRBD1
CASSWGQGIYTF
>TRBJ2-5|TRBV9|TRBD1
CASSVEVGTGGGETQYF
>TRBJ2-5|TRBV2|TRBD2
CASSPGGPGTQYF
>TRBJ1-5|TRBV5-6|-
CASSANGDRWPQHF
>TRBJ2-5|TRBV7-2|-
CASSFGFPGETQYF
>TRBJ2-5|TRBV10-3|-
CAISRRQETQYF
>TRBJ2-1|TRBV13|-
CASSLVGRGGRGEQFF
>TRBJ1-5|TRBV11-2|-
CASSLIDQPQHF
>TRBJ2-5|TRBV9|-
CASSGQPTGIETQYF
>TRBJ2-1|TRBV5-1|-
CASSLSISYNEQFF